What follows are 23 T cell receptor beta chains derived from one specimen sequenced in a study of shared clonotypes between healthy human individuals. Profiling relied on immunoSEQ multiplex PCR, and the TCRdb table lists in-frame clones only, not all of them. The table lists around 450,000 clones, roughly 83% of them singletons. The sample consisted of PBMCs. These receptors were obtained from a woman between 40 and 50 years old in good health. Some clones in this sample may be carry-over from other donors' samples.

The chain carries TRBV5-6 and TRBJ1-3; D ambiguous. CDR1 is SGHDT and CDR2 is YYEEEE in the germline V gene. The ends were cut back, 3 bases at V and 2 bases at J, with 21 bases in the middle. This CDR3 comprises 18 residues. CDR3 region: CASSSPGIWGETGNTIYF. For the CDR3, the DNA is TGTGCCAGCAGCTCCCCAGGCATATGGGGAGAGACTGGAAACACCATATATTTT.

The table lists this clone with a few counts. The CDR3 loop is CASGLVQSGGPAEQFF. DNA for the CDR3: TGTGCTAGTGGTTTGGTACAGTCGGGAGGGCCGGCTGAGCAGTTCTTC. This chain connects TRBV12-5 to TRBJ2-1; 8 bases map to TRBD2. V trimming: 0 bases; J trimming: 9 bases; junction bases outside the gene matches: 10. The CDR3 is 16 residues long. Looked up from germline, CDR1 is LGHNT and CDR2 is FRNRAP.

The V call is TRBV6-5, the J call TRBJ2-1; 10 bases align to TRBD1. From germline, CDR1 is MNHEY and CDR2 SVGAGI. This CDR3 has 15 amino acids. V lost 5 bases, J lost 7 bases, and 8 bases stayed unmatched. The CDR3 nucleotides read TGTGCCAGCAGTAGCCGGGACAGGGGATCGAATGAGCAGTTCTTC. Translated: CASSSRDRGSNEQFF.

The CDR3 DNA reads TGTGCCAGCAGCCCATCAGGGGCCAGGGAGACCCAGTACTTC. Residues: CASSPSGARETQYF. This sequence joins TRBV11-3 and TRBJ2-5; possible D gene TRBD1, 6 bases. The CDR3 has 14 residues. Germline V lookup: CDR1 SGHNT, CDR2 YENEEA. V was cut by 5 bases and J by 5 bases, with 15 bases left in between.

This clone was detected a few times. The chain couples TRBV28 to TRBJ2-3; D not certain. The CDR3 has 15 residues. Trimming shortened V by 3 bases and J by 1 base, and 11 bases separated the two germline ends. Germline values: CDR1 MDHEN, CDR2 SYDVKM. DNA of the CDR3: TGTGCCAGCAGTTTTGGCGATTTGGGCACAGATACGCAGTATTTT. This gives the protein CASSFGDLGTDTQYF.

The V gene is TRBV7-9, the J gene TRBJ2-7, with unresolved D. Trimming took 5 bases from V and 3 from J, leaving 5 bases between them. CDR1 is SEHNR, CDR2 FQNEAQ, per germline (reference sequence). CDR3 length: 11 amino acids. The CDR3 here is CASSHRYEQYF. DNA for the CDR3: TGTGCCAGCAGCCATCGCTACGAGCAGTACTTC.

The rearrangement links TRBV7-9 to TRBJ2-5, with D perhaps assigned TRBD1 or TRBD2 (5 bases each). The germline gives CDR1 SEHNR, CDR2 FQNEAQ (reference sequence). Trimming took 2 bases from V and 0 from J, leaving 13 bases between them. This CDR3 region has 16 residues. DNA for the CDR3: TGTGCCAGCAGCTTATTAGGGGTAGCGTACCAAGAGACCCAGTACTTC. Translation gives CASSLLGVAYQETQYF.

Remarks on this clone: The sample carries other DNA sequences with the same CDR3. The chain recombines TRBV11-3 with TRBJ2-3; D not certain. The germline gives CDR1 SGHNT, CDR2 YENEEA. V gave up 3 bases and J gave up 3 bases, with 4 bases separating them. CDR3 size: 12 residues. The CDR3 spells CASSFSTDTQYF. CDR3 DNA: TGTGCCAGCAGCTTCTCTACAGATACGCAGTATTTT.

The chain combines TRBV5-1 with TRBJ1-1; D is undetermined. The CDR3 runs 14 residues. Trimming pared 1 base from V and 4 bases from J, leaving 11 bases between. Germline CDR1 reads SGHRS; CDR2 reads YFSETQ. The chain's CDR3 is CASSLWGSITEAFF. In DNA, the CDR3 is TGCGCCAGCAGCTTGTGGGGTTCGATCACTGAAGCTTTCTTT. Based on the CDR3 plus reference TRBV5-1 and TRBJ1-1, the full variable domain is KAGVTQTPRYLIKTRGQQVTLSCSPISGHRSVSWYQQTPGQGLQFLFEYFSETQRNKGNFPGRFSGRQFSNSRSEMNVSTLELGDSALYLCASSLWGSITEAFFGQGTRLTVV.

V and J are TRBV30 and TRBJ1-5, with TRBD1 matching over 10 bases. This CDR3 spans 20 amino acids. The germline CDR1 and CDR2 sequences are GTSNPN and SVGIG (reference sequence). V was clipped by 5 bases and J by 0 bases; unmatched bases: 19. The CDR3 region has the DNA TGTGCCTGGTTGATAAACCGGGACAGGGGTATACGCAATAGCAATCAGCCCCAGCATTTT. This sequence encodes CAWLINRDRGIRNSNQPQHF.

This clone was recorded a few times. This chain connects TRBV5-4 to TRBJ1-2; D unclear. V was pared by 0 bases and J by 8 bases, with 14 bases between. Germline CDR1 SGHNT, CDR2 YYREEE (reference sequence). This CDR3 has 14 amino acids. The CDR3 DNA reads TGTGCCAGCAGCTTGGCTGCCCTCTTAGGGGGCTACACCTTC. Protein: CASSLAALLGGYTF.

The chain recombines TRBV7-8 with TRBJ2-7; 8 bases are a match to TRBD1. The V segment lost 2 bases and the J segment 6 bases; nucleotides outside the gene matches: 6. In germline, CDR1 is SGHVS, CDR2 FQNEAQ. There are 14 residues in the CDR3. The CDR3 is CASSLSRGPGEQYF. The CDR3 DNA sequence: TGTGCCAGCAGCTTATCCAGGGGGCCTGGCGAGCAGTACTTC. Supplemented by reference TRBV7-8 and TRBJ2-7, the full variable domain reads GAGVSQSPRYKVAKRGQDVALRCDPISGHVSLFWYQQALGQGPEFLTYFQNEAQLDKSGLPSDRFFAERPEGSVSTLKIQRTQQEDSAVYLCASSLSRGPGEQYFGPGTRLTVT.

The gene calls are TRBV28 and TRBJ1-5, with D possibly TRBD1 on 5 matching bases. V was clipped by 7 bases and J by 7 bases, with 14 bases between them. Germline V gene sequence: CDR1 MDHEN, CDR2 SYDVKM. CDR3 length: 13 amino acids. The CDR3: CASNPDSLQPQHF. DNA for the CDR3: TGTGCCAGCAATCCCGACAGTTTACAGCCCCAGCATTTT.

In this sample, this clone is medium-sized (0.01 to 0.1%). Other nucleotide sequences from this sample produce the same CDR3. This chain joins TRBV6-6 and TRBJ1-2; D uncertain. Germline values: CDR1 MNHNY, CDR2 SVGAGI (reference sequence). Trimming stripped 5 bases from V and 2 bases from J, with 9 bases between. CDR3 length equals 13 residues. The CDR3 sequence: CASSPSPNYGYTF. CDR3 DNA sequence: TGTGCCAGCAGTCCTTCTCCCAACTATGGCTACACCTTC.

The count of this clone is one. The V call is TRBV6-5, the J call TRBJ2-3, with D unresolved. Germline V gene data show CDR1 as MNHEY and CDR2 as SVGAGI. V dropped 6 bases and J dropped 5 bases, with 9 bases sitting between them. CDR3 length: 12 amino acids. CDR3 DNA sequence: TGTGCCAGCAGGGCCCCCGGAGATACGCAGTATTTT. Translating it yields CASRAPGDTQYF.

This clone came up many times. This chain joins TRBV5-1 and TRBJ1-1; unclear D gene. Trimming pared 0 bases from V and 1 base from J, leaving 7 bases between. Germline CDR1 SGHRS, CDR2 YFSETQ. The CDR3 has 14 residues. The CDR3 coding sequence is TGCGCCAGCAGCTTGGCCGGGCGGAACACTGAAGCTTTCTTT. It codes for CASSLAGRNTEAFF.

The chain is built from TRBV4-1 and TRBJ1-1; 8 nucleotides match TRBD1. This CDR3 region has 15 residues. Germline loops: CDR1 MGHRA, CDR2 YSYEKL. With V trimmed by 6 bases and J by 5 bases, 11 bases remained unmatched. The CDR3 sequence is CASRPRGLGLTEAFF. For the CDR3, the DNA is TGCGCCAGCAGACCCAGGGGGCTCGGATTAACTGAAGCTTTCTTT.

The chain joins TRBV29-1 to TRBJ2-3, with 9 bases matching TRBD2. V was clipped by 7 bases and J by 1 base; unmatched bases: 9. The CDR3 has 15 residues. Germline V gene lookup returns CDR1 SQVTM and CDR2 ANQGSEA. The CDR3 protein is CSGPLAGVGTDTQYF. The CDR3 nucleotides are TGCAGCGGCCCCTTAGCGGGAGTCGGCACAGATACGCAGTATTTT.

V and J are TRBV9 and TRBJ2-5; 8 bases match TRBD2. Trimming took 0 bases from V and 1 from J; bases not matched to a gene: 2. Germline values: CDR1 SGDLS, CDR2 YYNGEE. The CDR3 length is 15 residues. CDR3 in amino acids: CASSVVAGPQETQYF. CDR3 DNA sequence: TGTGCCAGCAGCGTAGTAGCGGGGCCCCAAGAGACCCAGTACTTC.

The J gene is TRBJ1-5, the V gene TRBV6-5; D ambiguous. There are 14 residues in the CDR3. Trimming shortened V by 0 bases and J by 0 bases, and 3 bases separated the two germline ends. Germline V gene lookup returns CDR1 MNHEY and CDR2 SVGAGI. The chain's CDR3 is CASSYSNSNQPQHF. The CDR3 bases are TGTGCCAGCAGTTACTCGAATAGCAATCAGCCCCAGCATTTT.

This chain connects TRBV15 to TRBJ1-4, with D tentatively TRBD1 (5 bases). V dropped 3 bases and J dropped 0 bases, with 11 bases sitting between them. Germline CDR1 reads LNHNV; CDR2 reads YYDKDF (reference sequence). This CDR3 spans 16 amino acids. Here the CDR3 reads CATSRAGHATNEKLFF. In nucleotides, the CDR3 is TGTGCCACCAGCAGGGCTGGACACGCAACTAATGAAAAACTGTTTTTT.

Concerning this clone: An end of the junction differs from the germline gene, which may be a read error. The chain joins TRBV5-1 to TRBJ2-7, with a weak D call TRBD1 (6 bases). The CDR3 is made up of 13 amino acids. The germline V gene has CDR1 SGHRS and CDR2 YFSETQ. CDR3 protein: CAGRGQGTYEQYF. DNA of the CDR3: TGCGCCGGCAGGGGCCAGGGCACCTACGAGCAGTACTTC.

This clone showed up many times. The chain combines TRBV27 with TRBJ2-7, with TRBD1 as a possible D gene (6 bases). Looked up from germline, CDR1 is MNHEY and CDR2 is SMNVEV (reference sequence). The CDR3 is 13 residues long. Trimming took off 5 bases at V and 3 bases at J, with 11 bases between the two ends. The CDR3 loop reads CASSPRQDYEQYF. In DNA, the CDR3 is TGTGCCAGCAGTCCACGACAGGACTACGAGCAGTACTTC.